This T cell receptor beta chain was identified during a study of T cell repertoires in cytomegalovirus infection. In the study overall: Recently identified HLA-C-restricted CMV epitopes and well-studied HLA-B-restricted CMV epitopes were used by the study. Indicated by public TCR beta signatures were CMV infection and matching HLA type.

A word on this clonotype: Its antigen is currently unknown.

Germline assignment: CDR1 SSHAT and CDR2 FNYEAQ (reference sequence). The CDR3 covers 12 residues. MiXCR was run by TCRdb on the reads, yielding one entry per CDR3 protein. The top ten clones hold roughly 14% of a sample with 350,000 to 400,000 distinct CDR3 sequences, about 35% of them seen once. Study-wide results and caveats: In two of eight donors, the top clonotype was HLA-C-restricted CMV-specific. Public TCR beta family frequency separated CMV-and-HLA carriers, including in an independent cohort.

The clonotype was recovered from a human donor in good health (CMV status not recorded). Some clones in this sample may be carry-over from other donors' samples. The sequencing used cultured PBMCs, collected from culture after CMV antigen stimulation. V and J are TRBV7-7 and TRBJ2-7; possibly TRBD2 for D (5 bases). The CDR3 sequence is CATQWERYEQYV. CDR3 DNA: TGTGCTACCCAGTGGGAGCGCTACGAGCAGTACGTC.